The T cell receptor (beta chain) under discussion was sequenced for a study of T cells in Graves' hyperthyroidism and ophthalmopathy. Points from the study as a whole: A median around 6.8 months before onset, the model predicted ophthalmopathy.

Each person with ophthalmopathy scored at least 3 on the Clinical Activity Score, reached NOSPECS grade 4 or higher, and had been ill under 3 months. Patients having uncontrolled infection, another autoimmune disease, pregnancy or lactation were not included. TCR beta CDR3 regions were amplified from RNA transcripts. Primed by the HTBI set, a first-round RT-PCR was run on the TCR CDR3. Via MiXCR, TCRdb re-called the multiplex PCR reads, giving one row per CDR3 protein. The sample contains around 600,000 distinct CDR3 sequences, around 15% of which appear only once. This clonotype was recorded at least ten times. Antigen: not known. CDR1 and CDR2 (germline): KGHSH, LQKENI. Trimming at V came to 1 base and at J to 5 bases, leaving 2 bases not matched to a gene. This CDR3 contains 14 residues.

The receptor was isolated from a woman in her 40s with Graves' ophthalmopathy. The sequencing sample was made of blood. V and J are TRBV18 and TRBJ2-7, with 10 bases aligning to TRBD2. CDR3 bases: TGTGCCAGCTCACCACAAACTAGCGGGAACGAGCAGTACTTC. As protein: CASSPQTSGNEQYF.